The TCR beta chain described here comes from a study of monozygotic twins with inflammatory bowel disease. Study observations and caveats: Neither one strong signal nor one clonotype associated with IBD was supported.

Total RNA amounting to about 3,300 ng went into each TCR library. For each CDR3 protein, TCRdb gives one entry from its re-call of the 5' RACE reads, without DNA. Here the sample table reports approximately 160,000 distinct CDR3 sequences. Germline V gives CDR1 WSHSY, CDR2 SAAADI. The CDR3 loop spans 14 amino acids. Points on this clonotype: Its antigen is unidentified.

The receptor's source is a human donor with ulcerative colitis or Crohn's disease, or a healthy co-twin of an affected twin (not recorded which). The rearrangement links TRBV10-2 to TRBJ2-3; TCRdb picks TRBD2, but there is no DNA to check that call. Source material: blood. CDR3 amino acids: CASSGLAGGDTQYF.